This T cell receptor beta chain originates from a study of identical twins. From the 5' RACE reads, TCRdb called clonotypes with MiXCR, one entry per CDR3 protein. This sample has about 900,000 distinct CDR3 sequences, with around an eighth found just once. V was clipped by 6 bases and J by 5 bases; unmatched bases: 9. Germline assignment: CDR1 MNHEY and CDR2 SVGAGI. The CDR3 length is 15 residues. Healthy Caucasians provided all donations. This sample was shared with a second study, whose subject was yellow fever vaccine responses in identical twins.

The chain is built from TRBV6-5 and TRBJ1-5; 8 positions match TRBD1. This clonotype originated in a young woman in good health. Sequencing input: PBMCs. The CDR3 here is CASRDSDRADQPQHF. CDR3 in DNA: TGTGCCAGCAGGGACTCGGACAGGGCGGATCAGCCCCAGCATTTT.